Following are 21 T cell receptor beta chains from one sample sequenced in a study of blood T cell repertoires in COVID-19. Sequencing was performed with immunoSEQ multiplex PCR; in TCRdb, only in-frame clones are kept and a portion is missing. The sample consists of over 200,000 clones, approximately 91% of them appearing once. The sample was peripheral blood. The receptors derive from a woman younger than 45 with acute or convalescent COVID-19.

This clone has a handful of counts. V usage is TRBV6-2 or TRBV6-3 and J usage is TRBJ1-1; no definite D call. The CDR3 has 13 residues. The germline V gene has CDR1 MNHEY and CDR2 SVGEGT. V was cut by 5 bases and J by 3 bases, with 10 bases left in between. This CDR3 reads CASSDGGHTEAFF. The CDR3 nucleotides read TGTGCCAGCAGTGATGGAGGGCACACTGAAGCTTTCTTT.

V usage is TRBV21-1 and J usage is TRBJ2-2; TRBD2, as called in the table, went unchecked against the DNA. TRBV21-1 is deemed a pseudogene. The CDR3 runs 16 residues. CDR3 sequence: CASSNSSGENTGELFF. The CDR3 DNA reads as TGTGCCAGCAGCAACTCGAGCGGAGAGAACACCGGGGAGCTGTTTTTT.

The chain carries TRBV3-1 (or the pseudogene TRBV3-2) and TRBJ2-1, with D possibly being TRBD2 (5 bases). The V and J ends lost 2 bases and 9 bases respectively, with 14 bases between them. CDR1 and CDR2 (germline): LGHDT, YNNKEL (reference sequence). The CDR3 is 14 residues long. This CDR3 is CASSQNLRVGEQFF. The CDR3 nucleotides are TGTGCCAGCAGCCAAAACTTGAGGGTTGGTGAGCAGTTCTTC.

This sequence joins TRBV30 and TRBJ2-5, with TRBD2 matching 7 bases. The CDR3 consists of 14 residues. Germline loops: CDR1 GTSNPN, CDR2 SVGIG (reference sequence). J gave up 5 bases and V 0 bases, and 6 bases lay outside the gene matches. In DNA form, the CDR3 reads TGTGCCTGGAGTGTACACGGGAGGTGGGAGACCCAGTACTTC. Protein product: CAWSVHGRWETQYF. Filled out from reference TRBV30 and TRBJ2-5, the complete variable domain reads SQTIHQWPATLVQPVGSPLSLECTVEGTSNPNLYWYRQAAGRGLQLLFYSVGIGQISSEVPQNLSASRPQDRQFILSSKKLLLSDSGFYLCAWSVHGRWETQYFGPGTRLLVL.

The chain employs TRBV5-4 and TRBJ2-3; D gene unclear. Germline CDR1 and CDR2: SGHNT and YYREEE (reference sequence). CDR3 length: 14 residues. The V end lost 1 base, the J end lost 2 bases, and 8 bases lay between the germline ends. CDR3 sequence (DNA): TGTGCCAGCAGCTTGACGGGTCCCACAGATACGCAGTATTTT. Its protein product is CASSLTGPTDTQYF. Filled out from reference TRBV5-4 and TRBJ2-3, the complete variable domain reads ETGVTQSPTHLIKTRGQQVTLRCSSQSGHNTVSWYQQALGQGPQFIFQYYREEENGRGNFPPRFSGLQFPNYSSELNVNALELDDSALYLCASSLTGPTDTQYFGPGTRLTVL.

This clone was detected once. The rearrangement uses TRBV19 and TRBJ2-2; 16 bases agree with TRBD2. The CDR3 has 21 amino acids. Trimming cost V 7 bases and J 0 bases; bases outside gene matches: 14. Germline lookup yields CDR1 LNHDA and CDR2 SQIVND (reference sequence). The CDR3 region is CASTVRGTSGRAFANTGELFF. The CDR3 bases are TGTGCCAGTACGGTTCGAGGGACTAGCGGGAGGGCGTTCGCGAACACCGGGGAGCTGTTTTTT.

The V gene is TRBV5-4, the J gene TRBJ1-6, with TRBD1 as a possible D gene (6 bases). This CDR3 region has 14 residues. Germline V gene data show CDR1 as SGHNT and CDR2 as YYREEE (reference sequence). Trimming took off 3 bases at V and 6 bases at J, with 10 bases between the two ends. CDR3 in amino acids: CASSYRDTNSPLHF. Written as DNA, the CDR3 is TGTGCCAGCAGCTACCGGGACACTAATTCACCCCTCCACTTT.

This clone was counted only a few times. The chain joins TRBV7-9 to TRBJ1-5; D is ambiguous. V lost 5 bases to trimming and J lost 8 bases, with 10 bases between them. The CDR3 has 12 residues. Germline CDR1 and CDR2: SEHNR and FQNEAQ (reference sequence). CDR3 loop: CASSPGQEPQHF. The CDR3 coding sequence is TGTGCCAGCAGCCCTGGCCAGGAGCCCCAGCATTTT.

In the case of this clone: The same CDR3 also results from other DNA sequences found in this sample. V gene TRBV7-9 combines with J gene TRBJ2-1, with no clear D. The V gene's germline CDR1 is SEHNR and CDR2 FQNEAQ (reference sequence). This CDR3 region has 11 residues. The ends were cut back, 5 bases at V and 4 bases at J, with 3 bases in the middle. As DNA, the CDR3 is TGTGCCAGCAGCCCTTACAATGAGCAGTTCTTC. This translates into CASSPYNEQFF. The whole variable domain, remainder taken from reference TRBV7-9 and TRBJ2-1, is DTGVSQNPRHKITKRGQNVTFRCDPISEHNRLYWYRQTLGQGPEFLTYFQNEAQLEKSRLLSDRFSAERPKGSFSTLEIQRTEQGDSAMYLCASSPYNEQFFGPGTRLTVL.

The CDR3 DNA reads as TGCAGTGCTAGTCAGGGGGCAAATCAGCCCCAGCATTTT. The encoded protein is CSASQGANQPQHF. The chain has TRBV20-1 and TRBJ1-5; 8 bases align to TRBD1. The CDR3 consists of 13 residues. V was pared by 3 bases and J by 4 bases, with 2 bases of the junction left unmatched. Germline V gene sequence: CDR1 DFQATT, CDR2 SNEGSKA (reference sequence).

This chain joins TRBV29-1 and TRBJ2-3, with D possibly matching TRBD1 (5 bases). The CDR3 has 12 amino acids. Germline values: CDR1 SQVTM, CDR2 ANQGSEA. V was clipped by 6 bases and J by 4 bases, with 11 bases between them. CDR3 residues: CSVEWGADTQYF. In DNA form, the CDR3 reads TGCAGCGTAGAGTGGGGCGCAGATACGCAGTATTTT.

This chain joins TRBV5-1 and TRBJ1-1, with 8 positions matching TRBD1. CDR1 and CDR2 from the germline V gene are SGHRS and YFSETQ. The CDR3 contains 13 residues. V gave up 4 bases and J gave up 6 bases; unmatched junction bases: 5. Here the CDR3 reads CASSQTGDAEAFF. The CDR3 bases are TGCGCCAGCAGCCAGACAGGGGACGCTGAAGCTTTCTTT.

The chain uses TRBV24-1 and TRBJ2-3, with 11 bases identical to TRBD2. The junction had 2 bases not matched to a gene; V was cut back by 3 bases and J by 1 base. The CDR3 sequence is 16 residues long. Germline V gives CDR1 KGHDR, CDR2 SFDVKD. CDR3 sequence (DNA): TGTGCCACCAGTGATCCGGGACTAGCGGGCACAGATACGCAGTATTTT. The encoded protein is CATSDPGLAGTDTQYF.

The chain is built from TRBV9 and TRBJ2-3, with 9 bases fitting TRBD2. CDR1 is SGDLS and CDR2 is YYNGEE in the germline V gene. V gave up 6 bases and J gave up 0 bases; unmatched junction bases: 11. The CDR3 covers 17 residues. The CDR3 region is CASTPAGGRDSTDTQYF. The CDR3 DNA reads TGTGCCAGCACGCCCGCGGGGGGGCGGGACAGCACAGATACGCAGTATTTT.

CDR3 protein: CASSSPDRNYYGYTF. As DNA, the CDR3 is TGTGCCAGCAGCTCCCCGGACAGGAACTACTATGGCTACACCTTC. This chain joins TRBV7-9 and TRBJ1-2, with 7 positions matching TRBD1. Germline V gives CDR1 SEHNR, CDR2 FQNEAQ (reference sequence). Trimming took 4 bases from V and 3 from J; bases not matched to a gene: 8. This CDR3 is built from 15 residues.

This rearrangement joins TRBV7-3 to TRBJ2-3; TRBD2 aligns across 9 bases. The germline gives CDR1 SGHTA, CDR2 FQGTGA. This CDR3 contains 15 residues. The V gene end was trimmed by 2 bases and the J gene end by 8 bases; junction bases not matched to a gene: 8. CDR3 region: CASSLAGGKSGTQYF. The CDR3 nucleotides read TGTGCCAGCAGCTTAGCGGGAGGGAAGAGTGGTACGCAGTATTTT.

The chain uses TRBV7-6 and TRBJ1-2; 7 nucleotides line up with TRBD1. The germline V gene encodes CDR1 SGHVS and CDR2 FNYEAQ. The CDR3 covers 14 residues. V lost 2 bases, J lost 14 bases, and 14 bases stayed unmatched. The CDR3 protein is CASSLQPGQISWTF. The CDR3 region has the DNA TGTGCCAGCAGCTTACAGCCGGGACAGATATCTTGGACCTTC.

The chain is built from TRBV18 and TRBJ2-2; no definite D call. Germline values: CDR1 KGHSH, CDR2 LQKENI. The CDR3 length is 13 residues. The V end lost 0 bases, the J end lost 7 bases, and 6 bases lay between the germline ends. The CDR3 coding sequence is TGTGCCAGCTCACCACCAAGCGTCGGGGAGCTGTTTTTT. Its translation: CASSPPSVGELFF.

The rearrangement links TRBV19 to TRBJ1-2; a weak D match, TRBD1 (5 bases). This CDR3 has 15 residues. Germline lookup yields CDR1 LNHDA and CDR2 SQIVND (reference sequence). V lost 3 bases and J 4 bases, leaving 15 bases between the germline ends. This chain's CDR3 is CASSISPLGGYGYTF. The DNA for the CDR3 is TGTGCCAGTAGTATCTCTCCTCTCGGGGGCTATGGCTACACCTTC.

This rearrangement joins TRBV5-5 to TRBJ2-3; D is unclear. This CDR3 has 14 residues. The ends were cut back, 0 bases at V and 4 bases at J, with 9 bases in the middle. CDR1 SGHKS and CDR2 YYEKEE come from the germline V gene (reference sequence). The CDR3: CASSLEVEADTQYF. The CDR3 DNA is TGTGCCAGCAGCTTGGAGGTAGAGGCAGATACGCAGTATTTT.

V usage is TRBV19 and J usage is TRBJ2-7; 8 bases align to TRBD1. The V segment lost 6 bases and the J segment 3 bases; nucleotides outside the gene matches: 7. CDR1 is LNHDA and CDR2 is SQIVND in the germline V gene (reference sequence). The CDR3 consists of 14 residues. The CDR3 DNA is TGTGCCAGTAGCCCTGGGGACAGGTTCTACGAGCAGTACTTC. It specifies CASSPGDRFYEQYF.